This T cell receptor beta chain derives from a study of blood T cell repertoires in COVID-19. Deletions cut 0 bases from V and 9 bases from J, with 7 bases between. The CDR3 is 13 amino acids. From germline, CDR1 is SGHDT and CDR2 YYEEEE. Sequenced by immunoSEQ multiplex PCR; TCRdb stores in-frame clones only, minus some. The sample has about 480,000 clones, roughly 90% seen once. The age range of participants was about 18 to 90 years, with residence in about 25 US areas. Symptom resolution, clearance, or two negative PCRs marked the recovered donors of Cohort 3. This receptor was taken from a middle-aged woman who had recovered from COVID-19. Sequenced sample: PBMCs or T cells enriched from blood (not recorded which). The genes are TRBV5-6 and TRBJ1-6; unclear D gene. The CDR3 DNA reads as TGTGCCAGCAGCTTGGGTTTTAGTTCACCCCTCCACTTT. This sequence encodes CASSLGFSSPLHF. Full variable domain (outside the CDR3, taken from reference TRBV5-6 and TRBJ1-6): DAGVTQSPTHLIKTRGQQVTLRCSPKSGHDTVSWYQQALGQGPQFIFQYYEEEERQRGNFPDRFSGHQFPNYSSELNVNALLLGDSALYLCASSLGFSSPLHFGNGTRLTVT.